This T cell receptor beta chain was identified in a study of identical twins. V shed 6 bases and J shed 8 bases, with 12 bases lying between them. This CDR3 comprises 12 residues. Germline V gene sequence: CDR1 SGHAT, CDR2 FQNNGV. One entry per CDR3 protein, called by TCRdb with MiXCR from the 5' RACE reads. The sample yields 200,000 or so distinct CDR3 sequences, about 16% seen once. These same records also appear under a second study, on T cells expressing NK-cell markers. That source notes: Among CD8+ T cells from about 6 donors, dominant NKG2C+ clonotypes accounted for roughly 1.0-7.0%.

The genes are TRBV11-2 and TRBJ2-3, with D perhaps matching TRBD2 (5 bases). The TCR was taken from a woman under 30 in good health. The specimen sequenced was CD8+ T cells sorted from blood. CDR3 protein: CASRNGLITQYF. DNA for the CDR3: TGTGCCAGCAGGAATGGACTGATTACGCAGTATTTT. The entire variable domain, with the rest obtained from reference TRBV11-2 and TRBJ2-3, is as follows: EAGVAQSPRYKIIEKRQSVAFWCNPISGHATLYWYQQILGQGPKLLIQFQNNGVVDDSQLPKDRFSAERLKGVDSTLKIQPAKLEDSAVYLCASRNGLITQYFGPGTRLTVL.